A selection of T cell receptor beta chains follows, all from one sample in a study of blood T cell repertoires in COVID-19. The data were produced by immunoSEQ multiplex PCR, yet TCRdb's version contains in-frame clones alone and is incomplete. This sample carries under 250,000 clones, 84% of them seen once, and the ten largest clones take about 1.8%. The sequenced sample consisted of PBMCs or T cells enriched from blood (not recorded which). The source is a man aged 55 to 70 who had recovered from COVID-19. The CDR3 runs from the conserved cysteine through the conserved F or W. The order of the fields is CDR3 DNA, CDR3 protein, J gene, V gene, clone size, D gene. The D gene is left open where the match is weak. Clone sizes are given selectively: once, few, many, or a class where the clone is expanded.

DNA: TGTGCCAGCAGCTTGGGGCAGGGGGTTAATGAAAAACTGTTTTTT
CDR3: CASSLGQGVNEKLFF
J: TRBJ1-4
V: TRBV11-3
size: -
D: TRBD1

DNA: TGTGCTTCGGGACAGAGGGCAGATACGCAGTATTTT
CDR3: CASGQRADTQYF
J: TRBJ2-3
V: TRBV27
size: -
D: TRBD1

DNA: TGTGCCAGTAGTATTTTCCCGGGACAGGGGTCCGACGAGCAGTACTTC
CDR3: CASSIFPGQGSDEQYF
J: TRBJ2-7
V: TRBV19
size: -
D: TRBD1

DNA: TGCGCCAGCAGCCAAGATAATTCACTTAACACCGGGGAGCTGTTTTTT
CDR3: CASSQDNSLNTGELFF
J: TRBJ2-2
V: TRBV4-3
size: -
D: -

DNA: TGTGCCAGCAGCGCCGGGACAGGGGCCTTTGGAAACACCATATATTTT
CDR3: CASSAGTGAFGNTIYF
J: TRBJ1-3
V: TRBV7-9
size: -
D: TRBD1

DNA: TGTGCCAGCAGCCCCACAGGGTTTCAAGAAAAACTGTTTTTT
CDR3: CASSPTGFQEKLFF
J: TRBJ1-4
V: TRBV7-8
size: once
D: -

DNA: TGTGCCAGCAGTGAACAGGGCATGAATGAAAAACTGTTTTTT
CDR3: CASSEQGMNEKLFF
J: TRBJ1-4
V: TRBV7-9
size: -
D: -

DNA: TGTGCCAGCAGCTTAACAGGTCTCGAGACCCAGTACTTC
CDR3: CASSLTGLETQYF
J: TRBJ2-5
V: TRBV7-9
size: -
D: -

DNA: TGTGCCAGCAGCTTCGGATCGGGGGTGGGAGTCTACAATGAGCAGTTCTTC
CDR3: CASSFGSGVGVYNEQFF
J: TRBJ2-1
V: TRBV5-4
size: -
D: -

DNA: TGTGCCAGCAGCCCCAGACGGACAGGGGTTGGCTACACCTTC
CDR3: CASSPRRTGVGYTF
J: TRBJ1-2
V: TRBV7-6
size: once
D: TRBD1

DNA: TGTGCCACCAGCAGAGGGGCCGTGGCAGGGAACGAAAAACTGTTTTTT
CDR3: CATSRGAVAGNEKLFF
J: TRBJ1-4
V: TRBV15
size: -
D: -

DNA: TGTGCCAGCAGCTTGGACGTGTCGCCAAAGAGTTTT
CDR3: CASSLDVSPKSF
J: TRBJ1-1
V: TRBV5-5
size: -
D: -

DNA: TGCGCCAGCAGCTTGGGAGGGGGTTACACTGAAGCTTTCTTT
CDR3: CASSLGGGYTEAFF
J: TRBJ1-1
V: TRBV5-1
size: -
D: -

DNA: TGTGCCAGTAGTATAGATGGACAGATTAAGGGGGAGCTGTTTTTT
CDR3: CASSIDGQIKGELFF
J: TRBJ2-2
V: TRBV19
size: -
D: -

DNA: TGTGCCAGCAGTACGAGGACCCCGGGGGCCTACGAGCAGTACTTC
CDR3: CASSTRTPGAYEQYF
J: TRBJ2-7
V: TRBV27
size: -
D: -

DNA: TGTGCCAGCAGCTCCCACAGGGGGCGAGAGACCCAGTACTTC
CDR3: CASSSHRGRETQYF
J: TRBJ2-5
V: TRBV7-9
size: few
D: TRBD1

DNA: TGCGCCAGCAGCCAGAAGACAGGGGTGACTGAAGCTTTCTTT
CDR3: CASSQKTGVTEAFF
J: TRBJ1-1
V: TRBV5-1
size: -
D: TRBD1

DNA: TGTGCCAGCAGCCTAAGCGGGGGTCCGGACGAAAAACTGTTTTTT
CDR3: CASSLSGGPDEKLFF
J: TRBJ1-4
V: TRBV4-2
size: -
D: -

DNA: TGTGCCAGCAGTTATGAGGGTTCGGACACTGAAGCTTTCTTT
CDR3: CASSYEGSDTEAFF
J: TRBJ1-1
V: TRBV6-5
size: -
D: -

DNA: TGTGCCAGCCTTACGAAGGCGGGGGCGGGTACTGAAGCTTTCTTT
CDR3: CASLTKAGAGTEAFF
J: TRBJ1-1
V: TRBV6-6
size: few
D: -

DNA: TGCAGTGCTAGTCCACGGGGAAGGGAGCAGTACTTC
CDR3: CSASPRGREQYF
J: TRBJ2-7
V: TRBV20-1
size: -
D: -

DNA: TGTGCCAGAAGCGAATCGGCGGGTAAAGACAATGAGCAGTTCTTC
CDR3: CARSESAGKDNEQFF
J: TRBJ2-1
V: TRBV5-3
size: -
D: -

DNA: TGTGCCAGCAGTTTATACGGGGGTTCACCCCTCCACTTT
CDR3: CASSLYGGSPLHF
J: TRBJ1-6
V: TRBV12-3/TRBV12-4
size: -
D: -

DNA: TGTGCCAGCAGTTATCCTCGGCGGACTAGCACAGATACGCAGTATTTT
CDR3: CASSYPRRTSTDTQYF
J: TRBJ2-3
V: TRBV6-2/TRBV6-3
size: -
D: -

DNA: TGTGCCATCAGTGAGACAGGGAATAATTCACCCCTCCACTTT
CDR3: CAISETGNNSPLHF
J: TRBJ1-6
V: TRBV10-3
size: -
D: -

DNA: TGTGCCAGTAGTATAGGGGGCGAAGCTTTCTTT
CDR3: CASSIGGEAFF
J: TRBJ1-1
V: TRBV19
size: -
D: -

DNA: TGTGCCAGCAGTTTTACAGGGGGCGATCAGCCCCAGCATTTT
CDR3: CASSFTGGDQPQHF
J: TRBJ1-5
V: TRBV7-2
size: -
D: TRBD1

DNA: TGTGCCAGTAGTATTAGCTGGCAGGGCTTCAACACCGGGGAGCTGTTTTTT
CDR3: CASSISWQGFNTGELFF
J: TRBJ2-2
V: TRBV19
size: once
D: -

DNA: TGTGCCACCAGCAAAGACAGGGGGCTTTTTGGCTACACCTTC
CDR3: CATSKDRGLFGYTF
J: TRBJ1-2
V: TRBV15
size: -
D: TRBD1

DNA: TGTGCCAGCAGTTTATTAAGAGGGACAGGGAGCGTGGAGCAGTACTTC
CDR3: CASSLLRGTGSVEQYF
J: TRBJ2-7
V: TRBV27
size: -
D: TRBD1

DNA: TGCGCCAGCAGCCCGGACAGGGGCACAGATACGCAGTATTTT
CDR3: CASSPDRGTDTQYF
J: TRBJ2-3
V: TRBV5-1
size: -
D: TRBD1

DNA: TGTGCCAGCAGTGATCCAACGACAGGGGCGAGCGAGCAGTACTTC
CDR3: CASSDPTTGASEQYF
J: TRBJ2-7
V: TRBV6-1
size: once
D: TRBD1

DNA: TGTGCCAGTAGTCACCGACGCCGGGACACCAATCAGCCCCAGCATTTT
CDR3: CASSHRRRDTNQPQHF
J: TRBJ1-5
V: TRBV19
size: few
D: -

DNA: TGTGCCAGCAGCCCCCTGGGGGCTGCTGACACGTCGGAGCAGTACTTC
CDR3: CASSPLGAADTSEQYF
J: TRBJ2-7
V: TRBV5-6
size: -
D: -

DNA: TGCAGCGCAGAAAGCGGGGCACAAGAGACCCAGTACTTC
CDR3: CSAESGAQETQYF
J: TRBJ2-5
V: TRBV29-1
size: -
D: TRBD2

DNA: TGTGCCACCAGCAGAGATGGGGGGACAGAAAATTCACCCCTCCACTTT
CDR3: CATSRDGGTENSPLHF
J: TRBJ1-6
V: TRBV15
size: many
D: TRBD1

DNA: TGTGCCAGCTCACCGAGGGGGCTGGTTGAAAAACTGTTTTTT
CDR3: CASSPRGLVEKLFF
J: TRBJ1-4
V: TRBV18
size: -
D: TRBD1

DNA: TGTGCCAGTAGTGAACAGGGGCGACACACTGAAGCTTTCTTT
CDR3: CASSEQGRHTEAFF
J: TRBJ1-1
V: TRBV19
size: -
D: TRBD1

DNA: TGTGCCAGCAGCCCGCAACAGGGAAAAACTGAAGCTTTCTTT
CDR3: CASSPQQGKTEAFF
J: TRBJ1-1
V: TRBV7-8
size: -
D: -

DNA: TGTGCCAGCAGTAGCCGACAGGGAACTAATGAAAAACTGTTTTTT
CDR3: CASSSRQGTNEKLFF
J: TRBJ1-4
V: TRBV2
size: -
D: TRBD1

DNA: TGTGCCAGCAGTTTATCCTATGGGGGGACCTATAATTCACCCCTCCACTTT
CDR3: CASSLSYGGTYNSPLHF
J: TRBJ1-6
V: TRBV27
size: -
D: -

DNA: TGTGCCAGCAGCCTCCCAGGGGGCGGGCAGTACTTC
CDR3: CASSLPGGGQYF
J: TRBJ2-5
V: TRBV12-3/TRBV12-4
size: -
D: TRBD1

DNA: TGTGCCAGCAGTGGGACGGGACACCCGAACACTGAAGCTTTCTTT
CDR3: CASSGTGHPNTEAFF
J: TRBJ1-1
V: TRBV2
size: once
D: -